Below are 10 T cell receptor beta chains sequenced from a single sample in a study of shared clonotypes between healthy human individuals. TCRdb keeps only in-frame clones here, not all; method: immunoSEQ multiplex PCR. Of approximately 640,000 clones in the sample, roughly 88% were seen once. The specimen sequenced was memory CD8+ T cells from PBMCs. The subset is: CD45RO+ cells pooled with CCR7-negative TemRA cells. These receptor sequences come from a man between 18 and 29 years old in good health. Some clones in this sample may be carry-over from other donors' samples.

The gene calls are TRBV28 and TRBJ2-3; D is perhaps TRBD1 (6 bases). The length of the CDR3 is 14 residues. The germline CDR1 and CDR2 sequences are MDHEN and SYDVKM. Trimming removed 8 bases at V and 4 bases at J, with 16 bases between. CDR3 nucleotide sequence: TGTGCCAGCTCCCTCACAGGGTTCGCAGATACGCAGTATTTT. Amino acid sequence: CASSLTGFADTQYF.

This chain connects TRBV4-3 to TRBJ2-1; 14 nucleotides match TRBD2. Per the germline V gene, CDR1 is LGHNA and CDR2 is YSLEER. This CDR3 is 20 amino acids long. With V trimmed by 1 base and J by 4 bases, 12 bases remained unmatched. The CDR3 nucleotides read TGCGCCAGCAGCCAAGTTGCGGGACTAGCGGGAGAGAGGGGTTACAATGAGCAGTTCTTC. Translated: CASSQVAGLAGERGYNEQFF.

The gene calls are TRBV2 and TRBJ1-1; D gene ambiguous. Germline V CDR1 and CDR2: SNHLY, FYNNEI. The CDR3 covers 11 residues. The germline V and J ends were trimmed by 2 bases and 6 bases, with 4 bases remaining between them. Here the CDR3 reads CASSEPPEAFF. In DNA form, the CDR3 reads TGTGCCAGCAGTGAACCCCCTGAAGCTTTCTTT.

J is TRBJ2-7 and V is TRBV11-2; perhaps TRBD2 as D (5 bases). The V end lost 3 bases, the J end lost 2 bases, and 8 bases lay between the germline ends. Germline CDR1 SGHAT, CDR2 FQNNGV. This CDR3 region has 13 residues. The CDR3: CASSLEVPYEQYF. The CDR3 DNA sequence: TGTGCCAGCAGCTTGGAGGTCCCCTACGAGCAGTACTTC.

V is TRBV9 and J is TRBJ2-2; 8 positions agree with TRBD2. V lost 1 base to trimming and J lost 2 bases; unmatched junction nucleotides: 10. The CDR3 length is 18 residues. Germline V gene lookup returns CDR1 SGDLS and CDR2 YYNGEE. The CDR3 coding sequence is TGTGCCAGCAGCGTACCCAGCCGGACTAGCAGTAACACCGGGGAGCTGTTTTTT. It specifies CASSVPSRTSSNTGELFF.

This chain links TRBV29-1 with TRBJ2-1; 7 positions match TRBD1. The germline gives CDR1 SQVTM, CDR2 ANQGSEA. This CDR3 spans 14 amino acids. V was clipped by 4 bases and J by 7 bases; unmatched bases: 10. The CDR3 sequence is CSVGGQLGKNEQFF. CDR3 nucleotides: TGCAGCGTTGGGGGACAGTTAGGGAAAAATGAGCAGTTCTTC.

V gene TRBV4-2 combines with J gene TRBJ2-5; 13 nucleotides line up with TRBD2. The germline CDR1 and CDR2 sequences are LGHNA and YNFKEQ. With 1 base clipped from V and 14 bases from J, the junction kept 13 bases outside the gene matches. CDR3 length: 16 amino acids. CDR3 loop: CASSQVPGLAGDGVYF. CDR3 coding DNA: TGTGCCAGCAGCCAAGTTCCCGGACTAGCGGGAGATGGTGTCTACTTC.

This clone was detected only once. The gene calls are TRBV5-1 and TRBJ2-5; D may be TRBD1 (6 bases). The CDR3 sequence is 15 residues long. Germline CDR1 SGHRS, CDR2 YFSETQ. Deletions cut 0 bases from V and 5 bases from J, with 14 bases between. CDR3 nucleotides: TGCGCCAGCAGCTTGGCCCAGGGGACCGCGGAGACCCAGTACTTC. Translating gives CASSLAQGTAETQYF.

The gene calls are TRBV10-2 and TRBJ2-7; D is uncertain. The CDR3 consists of 12 residues. Germline V gene lookup returns CDR1 WSHSY and CDR2 SAAADI. V lost 0 bases and J lost 5, with 5 bases in between. The CDR3 loop is CASSESVDEQYF. CDR3 nucleotide sequence: TGCGCCAGCAGTGAGTCGGTGGACGAGCAGTACTTC.

V is TRBV28 and J is TRBJ1-2; D might be TRBD1 (5 bases). Per the germline V gene, CDR1 is MDHEN and CDR2 is SYDVKM. The CDR3 contains 13 residues. V was clipped by 7 bases and J by 7 bases, with 16 bases between them. The CDR3 DNA is TGTGCCAGCACCCCGGGGCTGGGGGGTGGCTACACCTTC. This sequence encodes CASTPGLGGGYTF.